This TCR beta chain was retrieved from a study of shared clonotypes between healthy human individuals. About the research overall: Two female and a few male donors aged 18 to 49 were enrolled. Three plates each covered CD4 naive and memory; CD8 naive two, CD8 memory one. Overall study results and limits: Even with large depth, rarefaction showed that sorted-subset sequencing was incomplete.

The repertoire was sequenced with immunoSEQ multiplex PCR; TCRdb's copy has only in-frame clones and lacks some. The sample includes roughly 2.5 million clones, approximately 90% of them seen just once. In the case of this clone: Its antigen remains unknown.

Germline assignment: CDR1 MDHEN and CDR2 SYDVKM. CDR3 length: 16 amino acids. Trimming took 5 bases from V and 3 from J; bases not matched to a gene: 8. Within Nashville, Tennessee resided all donors, each a Caucasian adult. This chain uses TRBV28 with TRBJ2-7; the match to TRBD1 covers 12 bases. This clonotype originated in a man younger than 35 in good health. The sample was naive CD4+ T cells sorted from blood. The subset denotes: CD45RA+ positively selected. The chain's CDR3 is CASSTGQGAPSYEQYF. The DNA of the CDR3 is TGTGCCAGCAGTACGGGACAGGGGGCGCCCAGCTACGAGCAGTACTTC.